The present T cell receptor (beta chain) was sequenced within a study of cytomegalovirus exposure and HLA in healthy donors. Study outcomes and limitations: Some TCR beta chains (about 170 of them) were listed as cytomegalovirus-associated.

PCR employed 60 Vbeta and 13 Jbeta primers. The table came from immunoSEQ multiplex PCR; TCRdb's copy has only in-frame clones and leaves some out. Seen here are some 190,000 clones, 77% observed once, and the top ten hold 2.1%. The CDR3 is made up of 14 amino acids. Trimming cost V 5 bases and J 2 bases, with 12 bases left between them. The germline V gene encodes CDR1 SGHRS and CDR2 YFSETQ. About this clone itself: Its antigen is unknown. The same CDR3 is also encoded by other DNA sequences in this sample.

The origin of this receptor is a woman in her 30s in good health and CMV-seropositive. The genes are TRBV5-1 and TRBJ2-3; tentatively, D is TRBD1 (5 bases). Sequencing used PBMCs. The chain's CDR3 is CASSPTVSTDTQYF. CDR3 coding DNA: TGCGCCAGCAGTCCGACAGTTTCCACAGATACGCAGTATTTT.